The 22 T cell receptor beta chains presented below share a single source sample, sequenced in a study of T-cell memory formation after mild COVID-19. TCRdb reprocessed the 5' RACE reads with MiXCR, giving one entry per CDR3 protein. The repertoire holds hundreds of thousands of distinct CDR3 sequences, with around 15% as singletons. The specimen was PBMCs or a T cell subset sorted from them (not recorded which). Receptor source: an adult woman who had mild COVID-19 (a few samples of this study predate the infection). Cell type and time point are not known.

The chain carries TRBV9 and TRBJ2-1; TRBD2 agrees at 7 bases. Per the germline V gene, CDR1 is SGDLS and CDR2 is YYNGEE. The V segment lost 0 bases and the J segment 6 bases; nucleotides outside the gene matches: 6. The CDR3 spans 15 residues. The CDR3 sequence is CASSVVGGLSNEQFF. CDR3 nucleotide sequence: TGTGCCAGCAGCGTAGTGGGGGGACTATCCAATGAGCAGTTCTTC.

The chain uses TRBV20-1 and TRBJ2-6; D remains unclear. This CDR3 is built from 15 residues. Germline CDR1 and CDR2: DFQATT and SNEGSKA (reference sequence). Deletions cut 0 bases from V and 1 base from J, with 7 bases between. As DNA, the CDR3 is TGCAGTGCTAGAGATCTGGGGTCTGGGGCCAACGTCCTGACTTTC. This sequence encodes CSARDLGSGANVLTF.

J is TRBJ2-5 and V is TRBV20-1; possibly TRBD1 for D (6 bases). Trimming stripped 1 base from V and 5 bases from J, with 17 bases between. The CDR3 spans 15 residues. Germline V gene data show CDR1 as DFQATT and CDR2 as SNEGSKA (reference sequence). In nucleotides, the CDR3 is TGCAGTGCTAGAGGCCGGGACATTGGGTGGGAGACCCAGTACTTC. Amino acid sequence: CSARGRDIGWETQYF.

In DNA form, the CDR3 reads TGTGCCAGCAGCTTAGTAGTGCAGGTAAACGAGCAGTTCTTC. Translating it yields CASSLVVQVNEQFF. The chain joins TRBV7-2 to TRBJ2-1, with D uncertain. V was clipped by 1 base and J by 10 bases, with 14 bases between them. This CDR3 spans 14 amino acids. In germline, CDR1 is SGHTA, CDR2 FQGNSA.

This clonotype was seen at least ten times. The chain has TRBV5-1 and TRBJ2-5; D unclear. The CDR3 covers 13 residues. Germline lookup yields CDR1 SGHRS and CDR2 YFSETQ. V was shortened by 4 bases and J by 2 bases, with 9 bases between the two germline ends. The CDR3 nucleotides are TGCGCCAGCAGCCTACTGATACAAGAGACCCAGTACTTC. This sequence encodes CASSLLIQETQYF.

This chain uses TRBV30 with TRBJ2-4; D unclear. CDR1 and CDR2 (germline): GTSNPN, SVGIG (reference sequence). The CDR3 loop spans 16 amino acids. The V and J ends lost 0 bases and 0 bases respectively, with 12 bases between them. CDR3 coding DNA: TGTGCCTGGAGTGTCCGACGCATCCTAGCCAAAAACATTCAGTACTTC. It codes for CAWSVRRILAKNIQYF.

The rearrangement uses TRBV7-3 and TRBJ2-1, with TRBD2 identical over 8 bases. V gave up 5 bases and J gave up 6 bases; unmatched junction bases: 12. This CDR3 comprises 16 residues. Looked up from germline, CDR1 is SGHTA and CDR2 is FQGTGA. The CDR3 DNA sequence: TGTGCCAGCAGCCCCGCCCTAGCGGGTGTCACCAATGAGCAGTTCTTC. It encodes CASSPALAGVTNEQFF.

This clonotype was seen more than once but under ten times. This rearrangement joins TRBV7-6 to TRBJ1-1; D gene uncertain. CDR1 SGHVS and CDR2 FNYEAQ come from the germline V gene. The CDR3 sequence is 15 residues long. V was shortened by 5 bases and J by 1 base, with 14 bases between the two germline ends. CDR3 in DNA: TGTGCCAGCAGCCTTACAGCAACCGGGAACACTGAAGCTTTCTTT. Its protein is CASSLTATGNTEAFF.

This clonotype was counted only a few times. V and J are TRBV5-1 and TRBJ2-3; 11 positions match TRBD2. Germline V lookup: CDR1 SGHRS, CDR2 YFSETQ. V shed 1 base and J 4 bases; nucleotides not matched to a gene: 14. This CDR3 is 19 amino acids long. CDR3 sequence: CASSLPSGRLGALADTQYF. CDR3 in DNA: TGCGCCAGCAGCTTGCCTAGCGGGAGGTTAGGTGCCCTCGCAGATACGCAGTATTTT.

This clonotype was detected ten times or more. The chain carries TRBV5-1 and TRBJ2-5, with a tentative D call TRBD1 (6 bases). The CDR3 is made up of 14 amino acids. Per germline, CDR1 SGHRS and CDR2 YFSETQ. With 3 bases removed from V and 4 bases from J, the gap between germline ends came to 13 bases. The CDR3 protein is CASSSGQGRETQYF. Written as DNA, the CDR3 is TGCGCCAGCAGCTCCGGGCAGGGGAGAGAGACCCAGTACTTC.

The V and J genes are TRBV18 and TRBJ1-2; D gene uncertain. The CDR3 sequence is 14 residues long. V was cut by 0 bases and J by 4 bases, with 9 bases left in between. Germline CDR1 is KGHSH and CDR2 is LQKENI. The CDR3 reads CASSPPQRLYGYTF. The CDR3 DNA is TGTGCCAGCTCACCACCGCAGCGGCTCTATGGCTACACCTTC.

This clonotype was seen a handful of times. This chain connects TRBV20-1 to TRBJ2-7; TRBD2 agrees at 10 bases. Germline CDR1 is DFQATT and CDR2 is SNEGSKA (reference sequence). This CDR3 is 15 amino acids long. The V segment lost 4 bases and the J segment 3 bases; nucleotides outside the gene matches: 9. In DNA, the CDR3 is TGCAGTGCTAACCTCGGGACTAGCGCCCACTACGAGCAGTACTTC. Its translation: CSANLGTSAHYEQYF.

The table lists this clonotype with many counts. The rearrangement uses TRBV6-2 or TRBV6-3 and TRBJ2-7; 8 bases agree with TRBD1. Germline V CDR1 and CDR2: MNHEY, SVGEGT. J lost 0 bases, V lost 6 bases, and 7 bases had no gene match. This CDR3 is 15 amino acids long. CDR3 loop: CASRPETGASYEQYF. The CDR3 DNA reads TGTGCCAGCAGACCCGAGACAGGGGCCTCCTACGAGCAGTACTTC.

The chain combines TRBV20-1 with TRBJ2-7; D possibly corresponds to TRBD2 (6 bases). Trimming took 0 bases from V and 4 from J, leaving 13 bases between them. Germline V gene lookup returns CDR1 DFQATT and CDR2 SNEGSKA (reference sequence). CDR3 length: 14 residues. CDR3 sequence (DNA): TGCAGTGCTAGAGACTTCGGCGGGGAGTACGAGCAGTACTTC. Its translation: CSARDFGGEYEQYF.

This clonotype was seen repeatedly, ten times or more. This chain uses TRBV29-1 with TRBJ1-1, with D uncertain. The CDR3 loop spans 10 amino acids. V was cut by 4 bases and J by 12 bases, with 12 bases left in between. Germline assignment: CDR1 SQVTM and CDR2 ANQGSEA. The CDR3 loop is CSVGDTGTFF. In nucleotides, the CDR3 is TGCAGCGTTGGCGACACCGGAACTTTCTTT.

The chain has TRBV6-5 and TRBJ2-7; 9 bases are shared with TRBD1. Per germline, CDR1 MNHEY and CDR2 SVGAGI. The CDR3 has 11 amino acids. V lost 6 bases, J lost 6 bases, and 0 bases stayed unmatched. The CDR3 region has the DNA TGTGCCAGCAGGACAGGGGGCGAGCAGTACTTC. Translating it yields CASRTGGEQYF.

This clonotype was seen more than once but under ten times. The chain carries TRBV11-3 and TRBJ2-7; no firm D call. V lost 1 base and J 3 bases, leaving 16 bases between the germline ends. The germline V gene encodes CDR1 SGHNT and CDR2 YENEEA. The CDR3 has 16 residues. CDR3 sequence reads: CASSLVIGLLGYEQYF. CDR3 DNA sequence: TGTGCCAGCAGCTTAGTAATTGGGCTTCTGGGCTACGAGCAGTACTTC.

The gene calls are TRBV5-1 and TRBJ2-7, with 7 bases lining up with TRBD1. This CDR3 has 17 amino acids. Trimming at V came to 5 bases and at J to 1 base, leaving 15 bases not matched to a gene. In germline, CDR1 is SGHRS, CDR2 YFSETQ. The CDR3 coding sequence is TGCGCCAGCAGTTCGCCTCCGACAGGGCCAGAATCCTACGAGCAGTACTTC. Protein product: CASSSPPTGPESYEQYF. The full variable domain, its missing parts supplied by reference TRBV5-1 and TRBJ2-7, is KAGVTQTPRYLIKTRGQQVTLSCSPISGHRSVSWYQQTPGQGLQFLFEYFSETQRNKGNFPGRFSGRQFSNSRSEMNVSTLELGDSALYLCASSSPPTGPESYEQYFGPGTRLTVT.

The gene calls are TRBV6-6 and TRBJ1-5; D is possibly TRBD1 (5 bases). Trimming removed 0 bases from V and 6 bases from J, with 9 bases in between. Germline assignment: CDR1 MNHNY and CDR2 SVGAGI (reference sequence). The CDR3 covers 14 residues. CDR3 region: CASSYSGGSQPQHF. CDR3 nucleotides: TGTGCCAGCAGTTACTCGGGGGGGAGTCAGCCCCAGCATTTT.

This clonotype is a singleton in its sample. CDR3 amino acids: CSARMWGGNEKLFF. CDR3 nucleotides: TGCAGTGCTAGAATGTGGGGCGGGAATGAAAAACTGTTTTTT. The rearrangement links TRBV20-1 to TRBJ1-4; weak D call: TRBD1 (5 bases). This CDR3 comprises 14 residues. The V gene's germline CDR1 is DFQATT and CDR2 SNEGSKA (reference sequence). Trimming took off 2 bases at V and 5 bases at J, with 12 bases between the two ends.

V is TRBV15 and J is TRBJ1-2; D gene ambiguous. This CDR3 contains 16 residues. The germline gives CDR1 LNHNV, CDR2 YYDKDF (reference sequence). V was pared by 3 bases and J by 7 bases, with 21 bases between. The CDR3: CATSSPQERFLGGYTF. CDR3 in DNA: TGTGCCACCAGCAGCCCCCAAGAAAGATTTCTGGGTGGCTACACCTTC.

In this sample, this clonotype turned up a few times. The genes are TRBV7-9 and TRBJ1-1, with D maybe TRBD1 (6 bases). Trimming left V 5 bases short and J 3 bases short, with 16 bases between. This CDR3 region has 15 residues. In germline, CDR1 is SEHNR, CDR2 FQNEAQ (reference sequence). The CDR3 coding sequence is TGTGCCAGCAGCCCCCAAACAGGGCGGGACACTGAAGCTTTCTTT. Encoded protein: CASSPQTGRDTEAFF.